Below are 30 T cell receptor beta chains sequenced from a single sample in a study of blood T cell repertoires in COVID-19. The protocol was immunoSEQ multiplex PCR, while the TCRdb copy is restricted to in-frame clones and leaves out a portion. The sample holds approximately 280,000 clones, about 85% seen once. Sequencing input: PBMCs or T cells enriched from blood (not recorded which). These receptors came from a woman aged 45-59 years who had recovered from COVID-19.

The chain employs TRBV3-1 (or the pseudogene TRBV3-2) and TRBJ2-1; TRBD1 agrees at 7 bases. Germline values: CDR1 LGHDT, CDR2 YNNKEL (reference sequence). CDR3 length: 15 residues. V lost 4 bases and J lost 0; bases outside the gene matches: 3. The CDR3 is CASSPAGGSYNEQFF. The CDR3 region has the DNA TGTGCCAGCAGCCCAGCAGGGGGCTCCTACAATGAGCAGTTCTTC.

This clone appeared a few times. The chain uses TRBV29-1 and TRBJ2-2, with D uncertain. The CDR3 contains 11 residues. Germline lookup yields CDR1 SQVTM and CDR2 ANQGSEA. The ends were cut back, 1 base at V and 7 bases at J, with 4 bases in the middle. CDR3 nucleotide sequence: TGCAGCGTTGAAGTTCTCGGGGAGCTGTTTTTT. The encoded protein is CSVEVLGELFF.

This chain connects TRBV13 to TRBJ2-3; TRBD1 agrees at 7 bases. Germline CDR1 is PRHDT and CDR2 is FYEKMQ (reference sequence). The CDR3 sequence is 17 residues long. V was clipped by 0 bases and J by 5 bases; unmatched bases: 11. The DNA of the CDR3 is TGTGCCAGCAGCTTAGGTCTGAGGGGGCAGGTGCAAGATACGCAGTATTTT. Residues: CASSLGLRGQVQDTQYF.

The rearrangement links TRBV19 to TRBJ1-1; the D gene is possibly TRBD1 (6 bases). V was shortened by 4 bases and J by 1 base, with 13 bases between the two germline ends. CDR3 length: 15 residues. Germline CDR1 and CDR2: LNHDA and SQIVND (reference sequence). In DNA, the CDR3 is TGTGCCAGTAGTACCTCCGGGACATCGAACACTGAAGCTTTCTTT. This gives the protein CASSTSGTSNTEAFF.

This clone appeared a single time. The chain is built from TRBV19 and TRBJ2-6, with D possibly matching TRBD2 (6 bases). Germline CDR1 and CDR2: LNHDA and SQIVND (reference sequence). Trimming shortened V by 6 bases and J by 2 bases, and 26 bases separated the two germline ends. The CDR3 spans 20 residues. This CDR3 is CASSYQPLTRNFPGANVLTF. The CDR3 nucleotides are TGTGCCAGTAGCTACCAACCTTTGACTAGGAATTTCCCTGGGGCCAACGTCCTGACTTTC.

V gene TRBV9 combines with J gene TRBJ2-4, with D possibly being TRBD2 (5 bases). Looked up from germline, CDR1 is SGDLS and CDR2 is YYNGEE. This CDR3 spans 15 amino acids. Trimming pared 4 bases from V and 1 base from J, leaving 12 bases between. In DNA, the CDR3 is TGTGCCAGCAGCATCGACGAGGGTGCCAAAAACATTCAGTACTTC. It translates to CASSIDEGAKNIQYF. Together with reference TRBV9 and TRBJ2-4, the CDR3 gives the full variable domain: DSGVTQTPKHLITATGQRVTLRCSPRSGDLSVYWYQQSLDQGLQFLIQYYNGEERAKGNILERFSAQQFPDLHSELNLSSLELGDSALYFCASSIDEGAKNIQYFGAGTRLSVL.

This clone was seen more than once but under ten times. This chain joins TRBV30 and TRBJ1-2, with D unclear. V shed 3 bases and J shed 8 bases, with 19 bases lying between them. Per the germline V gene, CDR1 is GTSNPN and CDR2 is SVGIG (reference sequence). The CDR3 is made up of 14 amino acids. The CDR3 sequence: CAWSEGLLRGGYTF. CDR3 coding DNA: TGTGCCTGGAGCGAGGGCCTCCTCCGAGGGGGCTACACCTTC.

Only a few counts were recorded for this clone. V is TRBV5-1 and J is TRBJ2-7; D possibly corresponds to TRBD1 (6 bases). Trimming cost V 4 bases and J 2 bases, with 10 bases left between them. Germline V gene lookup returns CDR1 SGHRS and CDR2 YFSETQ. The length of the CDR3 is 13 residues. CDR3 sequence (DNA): TGCGCCAGCAGCCGGGACACCACCTACGAGCAGTACTTC. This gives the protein CASSRDTTYEQYF.

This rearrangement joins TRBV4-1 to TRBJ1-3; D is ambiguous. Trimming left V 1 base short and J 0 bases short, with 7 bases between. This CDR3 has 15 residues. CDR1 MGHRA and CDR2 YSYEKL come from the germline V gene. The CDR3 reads CASSQGLNSGNTIYF. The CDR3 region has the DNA TGCGCCAGCAGCCAAGGGCTCAACTCTGGAAACACCATATATTTT.

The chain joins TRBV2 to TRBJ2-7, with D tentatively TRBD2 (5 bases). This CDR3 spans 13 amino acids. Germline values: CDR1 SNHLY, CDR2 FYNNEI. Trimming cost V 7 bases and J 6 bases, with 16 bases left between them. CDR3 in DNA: TGTGCCAGCACCGAGGGCTCACCTTTCGAGCAGTACTTC. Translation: CASTEGSPFEQYF. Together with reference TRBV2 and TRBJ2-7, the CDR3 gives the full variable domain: EPEVTQTPSHQVTQMGQEVILRCVPISNHLYFYWYRQILGQKVEFLVSFYNNEISEKSEIFDDQFSVERPDGSNFTLKIRSTKLEDSAMYFCASTEGSPFEQYFGPGTRLTVT.

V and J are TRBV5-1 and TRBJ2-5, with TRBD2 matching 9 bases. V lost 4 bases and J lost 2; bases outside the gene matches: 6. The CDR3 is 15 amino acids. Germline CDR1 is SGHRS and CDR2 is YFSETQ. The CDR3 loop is CASSDSGGQQETQYF. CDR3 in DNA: TGCGCCAGCAGCGATAGCGGGGGCCAACAAGAGACCCAGTACTTC.

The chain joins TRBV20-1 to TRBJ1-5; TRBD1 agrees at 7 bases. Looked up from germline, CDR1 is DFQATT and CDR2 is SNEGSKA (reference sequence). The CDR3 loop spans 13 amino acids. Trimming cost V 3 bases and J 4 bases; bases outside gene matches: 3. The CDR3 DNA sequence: TGCAGTGCTAGTGGGACAGCTAATCAGCCCCAGCATTTT. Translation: CSASGTANQPQHF.

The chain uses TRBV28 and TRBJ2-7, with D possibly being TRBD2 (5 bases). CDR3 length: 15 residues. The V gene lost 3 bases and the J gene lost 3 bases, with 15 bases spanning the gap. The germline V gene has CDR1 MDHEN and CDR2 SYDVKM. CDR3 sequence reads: CASSFLGVGVYEQYF. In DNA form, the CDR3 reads TGTGCCAGCAGTTTCCTCGGTGTCGGGGTCTACGAGCAGTACTTC.

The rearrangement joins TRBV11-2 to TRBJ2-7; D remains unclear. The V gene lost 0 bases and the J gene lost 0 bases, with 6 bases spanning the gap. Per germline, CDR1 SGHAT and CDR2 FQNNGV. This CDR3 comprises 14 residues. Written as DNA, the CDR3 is TGTGCCAGCAGCTTAGACCCGGGCTCCTACGAGCAGTACTTC. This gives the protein CASSLDPGSYEQYF.

CDR3 sequence: CASSLALAGAGTDTQYF. The CDR3 DNA sequence: TGTGCCAGCAGCTTAGCGTTGGCGGGGGCAGGGACAGATACGCAGTATTTT. The chain links TRBV7-8 to TRBJ2-3; tentatively, D is TRBD2 (7 bases). The CDR3 extends over 17 amino acids. Trimming cost V 0 bases and J 3 bases, with 16 bases left between them. CDR1 is SGHVS, CDR2 FQNEAQ, per germline. The full variable domain, completed using reference TRBV7-8 and TRBJ2-3, is GAGVSQSPRYKVAKRGQDVALRCDPISGHVSLFWYQQALGQGPEFLTYFQNEAQLDKSGLPSDRFFAERPEGSVSTLKIQRTQQEDSAVYLCASSLALAGAGTDTQYFGPGTRLTVL.

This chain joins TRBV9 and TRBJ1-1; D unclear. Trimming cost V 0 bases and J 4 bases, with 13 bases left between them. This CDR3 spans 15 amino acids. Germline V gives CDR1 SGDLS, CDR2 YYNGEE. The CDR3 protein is CASSVVAGGSTEAFF. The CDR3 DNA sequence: TGTGCCAGCAGCGTAGTGGCGGGTGGAAGCACTGAAGCTTTCTTT.

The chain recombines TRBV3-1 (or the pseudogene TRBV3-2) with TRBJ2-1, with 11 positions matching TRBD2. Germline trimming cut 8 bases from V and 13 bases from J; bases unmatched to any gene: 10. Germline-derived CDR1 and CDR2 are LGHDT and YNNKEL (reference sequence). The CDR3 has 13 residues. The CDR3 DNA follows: TGTGCCAGCGGGGGTGGACTAGCGGGCCGACAGTTCTTC. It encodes CASGGGLAGRQFF.

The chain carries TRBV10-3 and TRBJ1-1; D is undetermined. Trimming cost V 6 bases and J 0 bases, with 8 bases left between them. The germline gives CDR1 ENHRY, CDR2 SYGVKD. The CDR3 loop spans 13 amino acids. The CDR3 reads CAISYELNTEAFF. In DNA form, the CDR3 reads TGTGCCATCAGCTATGAATTGAACACTGAAGCTTTCTTT.

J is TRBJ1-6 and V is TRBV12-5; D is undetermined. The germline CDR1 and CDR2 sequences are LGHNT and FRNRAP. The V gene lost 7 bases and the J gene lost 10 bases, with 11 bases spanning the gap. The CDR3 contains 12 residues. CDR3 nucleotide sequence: TGTGCTAGTGCCCCCCCCTCGTCACCCCTCCACTTT. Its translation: CASAPPSSPLHF.

DNA of the CDR3: TGTGCCAGCAGCTTACTAGCGGGAACTACCTACGAGCAGTACTTC. The encoded protein is CASSLLAGTTYEQYF. V usage is TRBV7-2 and J usage is TRBJ2-7; the match to TRBD2 covers 9 bases. The V gene end was trimmed by 2 bases and the J gene end by 2 bases; junction bases not matched to a gene: 4. Germline CDR1 and CDR2: SGHTA and FQGNSA. The CDR3 consists of 15 residues.

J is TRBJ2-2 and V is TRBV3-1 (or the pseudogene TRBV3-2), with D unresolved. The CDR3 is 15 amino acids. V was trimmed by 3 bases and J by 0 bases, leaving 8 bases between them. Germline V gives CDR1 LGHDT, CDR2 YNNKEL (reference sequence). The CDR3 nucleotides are TGTGCCAGCAGCCAGTCGCGAGCGAACACCGGGGAGCTGTTTTTT. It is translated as CASSQSRANTGELFF.

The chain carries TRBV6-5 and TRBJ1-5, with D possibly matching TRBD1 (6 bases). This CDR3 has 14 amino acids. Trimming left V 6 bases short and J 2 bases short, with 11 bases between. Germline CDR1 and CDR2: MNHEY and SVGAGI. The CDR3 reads CASSLRTGNQPQHF. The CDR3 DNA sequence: TGTGCCAGCAGCCTTCGGACAGGCAATCAGCCCCAGCATTTT.

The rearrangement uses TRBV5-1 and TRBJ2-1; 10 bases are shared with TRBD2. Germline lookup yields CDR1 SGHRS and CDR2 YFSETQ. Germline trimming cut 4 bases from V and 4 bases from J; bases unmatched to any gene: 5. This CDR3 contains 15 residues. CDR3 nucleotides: TGCGCCAGCAGCGGGGGGACTAGCGAATACAATGAGCAGTTCTTC. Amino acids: CASSGGTSEYNEQFF.

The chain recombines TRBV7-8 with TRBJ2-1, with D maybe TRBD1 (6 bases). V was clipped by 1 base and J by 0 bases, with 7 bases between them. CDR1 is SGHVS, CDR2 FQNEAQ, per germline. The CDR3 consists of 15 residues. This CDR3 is CASSLGGGSYNEQFF. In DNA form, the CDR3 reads TGTGCCAGCAGCTTAGGAGGGGGCTCCTACAATGAGCAGTTCTTC.

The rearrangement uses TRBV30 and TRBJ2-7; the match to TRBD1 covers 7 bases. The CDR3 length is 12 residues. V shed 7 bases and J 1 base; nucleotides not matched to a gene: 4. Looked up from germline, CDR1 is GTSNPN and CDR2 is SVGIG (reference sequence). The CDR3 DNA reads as TGTGCCTCAAAGACAGGGTCCTACGAGCAGTACTTC. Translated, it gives CASKTGSYEQYF.

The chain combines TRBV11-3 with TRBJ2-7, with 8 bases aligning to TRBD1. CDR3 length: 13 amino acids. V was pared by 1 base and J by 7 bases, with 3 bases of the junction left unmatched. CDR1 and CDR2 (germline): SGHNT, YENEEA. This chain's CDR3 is CASSLGTGSEQYF. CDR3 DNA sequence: TGTGCCAGCAGCTTAGGGACAGGGAGTGAGCAGTACTTC.

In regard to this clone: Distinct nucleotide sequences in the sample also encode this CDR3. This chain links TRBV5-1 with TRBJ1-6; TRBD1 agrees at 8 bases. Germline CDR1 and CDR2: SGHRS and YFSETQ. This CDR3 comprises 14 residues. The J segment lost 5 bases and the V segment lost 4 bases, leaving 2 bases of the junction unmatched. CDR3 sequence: CASSRDRNNSPLHF. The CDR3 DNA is TGCGCCAGCAGCAGGGACAGGAATAATTCACCCCTCCACTTT. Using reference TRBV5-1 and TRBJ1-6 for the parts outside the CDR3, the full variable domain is KAGVTQTPRYLIKTRGQQVTLSCSPISGHRSVSWYQQTPGQGLQFLFEYFSETQRNKGNFPGRFSGRQFSNSRSEMNVSTLELGDSALYLCASSRDRNNSPLHFGNGTRLTVT.

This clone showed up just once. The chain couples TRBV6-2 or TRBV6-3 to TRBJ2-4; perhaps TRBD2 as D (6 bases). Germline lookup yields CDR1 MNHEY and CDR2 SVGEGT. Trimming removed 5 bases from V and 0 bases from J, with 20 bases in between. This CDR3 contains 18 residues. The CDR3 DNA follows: TGTGCCAGCAGTCGCTACTCGACTAGGGATTTAGCCAAAAACATTCAGTACTTC. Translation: CASSRYSTRDLAKNIQYF.

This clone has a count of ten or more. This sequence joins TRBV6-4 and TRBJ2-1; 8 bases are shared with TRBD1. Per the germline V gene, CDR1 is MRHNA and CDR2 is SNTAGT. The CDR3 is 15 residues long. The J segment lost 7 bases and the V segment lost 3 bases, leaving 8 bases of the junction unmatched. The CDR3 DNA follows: TGTGCCAGCAGTGATGGTGAGACAGGGGCGAATGAGCAGTTCTTC. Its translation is CASSDGETGANEQFF.

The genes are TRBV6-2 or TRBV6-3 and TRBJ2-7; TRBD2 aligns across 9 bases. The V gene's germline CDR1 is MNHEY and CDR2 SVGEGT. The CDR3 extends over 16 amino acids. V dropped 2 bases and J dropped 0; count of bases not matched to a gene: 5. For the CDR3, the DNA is TGTGCCAGCAGTTACGAGGCGGGAGGGATCTCCTACGAGCAGTACTTC. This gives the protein CASSYEAGGISYEQYF.